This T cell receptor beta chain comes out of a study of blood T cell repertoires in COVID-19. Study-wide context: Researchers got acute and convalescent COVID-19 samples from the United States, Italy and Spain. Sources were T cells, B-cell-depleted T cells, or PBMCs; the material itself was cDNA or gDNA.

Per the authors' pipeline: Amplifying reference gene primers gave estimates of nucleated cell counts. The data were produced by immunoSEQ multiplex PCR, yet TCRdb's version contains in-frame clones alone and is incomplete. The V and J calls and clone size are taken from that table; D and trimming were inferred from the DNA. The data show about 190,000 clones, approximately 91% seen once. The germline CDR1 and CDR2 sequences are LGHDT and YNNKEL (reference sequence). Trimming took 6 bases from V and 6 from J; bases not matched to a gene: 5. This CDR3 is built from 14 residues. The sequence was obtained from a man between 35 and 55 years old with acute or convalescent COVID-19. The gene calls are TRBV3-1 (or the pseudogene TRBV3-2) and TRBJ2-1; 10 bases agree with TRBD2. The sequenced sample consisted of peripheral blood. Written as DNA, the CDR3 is TGTGCCAGCAGTCCTAGCGGGGGAGGCAATGAGCAGTTCTTC. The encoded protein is CASSPSGGGNEQFF.